This T cell receptor (beta chain) is drawn from a study of T cells in Graves' hyperthyroidism and ophthalmopathy. Authors of the study amplified TCR beta CDR3 regions from RNA transcripts. The HTBI primer set drove a first-round RT-PCR of the TCR CDR3. TCRdb re-derived calls from the multiplex PCR reads in MiXCR, one entry per CDR3 protein. The sample has under 650,000 distinct CDR3 sequences, roughly 15% seen once. Patients between 18 and 65 years old had hyperthyroidism, newly diagnosed and lasting under 2 months. Uncontrolled infections, other autoimmune diseases, pregnancy or lactation led to exclusion of patients. Ten or more counts support this clonotype. Its target is not known. Findings and caveats of the study: Also found in blood were most expanded thyroid clonotypes above 0.001.

From germline, CDR1 is MNHEY and CDR2 SMNVEV (reference sequence). The V end lost 8 bases, the J end lost 7 bases, and 15 bases lay between the germline ends. The CDR3 is made up of 13 amino acids. This receptor was obtained from a woman aged 25 to 45 with Graves' hyperthyroidism. V usage is TRBV27 and J usage is TRBJ1-5, with D perhaps TRBD1 (5 bases). Sequencing was carried out using blood. The CDR3 here is CASRGGPQQPQHF. The CDR3 DNA sequence: TGTGCCAGCCGGGGGGGACCGCAGCAGCCCCAGCATTTT.